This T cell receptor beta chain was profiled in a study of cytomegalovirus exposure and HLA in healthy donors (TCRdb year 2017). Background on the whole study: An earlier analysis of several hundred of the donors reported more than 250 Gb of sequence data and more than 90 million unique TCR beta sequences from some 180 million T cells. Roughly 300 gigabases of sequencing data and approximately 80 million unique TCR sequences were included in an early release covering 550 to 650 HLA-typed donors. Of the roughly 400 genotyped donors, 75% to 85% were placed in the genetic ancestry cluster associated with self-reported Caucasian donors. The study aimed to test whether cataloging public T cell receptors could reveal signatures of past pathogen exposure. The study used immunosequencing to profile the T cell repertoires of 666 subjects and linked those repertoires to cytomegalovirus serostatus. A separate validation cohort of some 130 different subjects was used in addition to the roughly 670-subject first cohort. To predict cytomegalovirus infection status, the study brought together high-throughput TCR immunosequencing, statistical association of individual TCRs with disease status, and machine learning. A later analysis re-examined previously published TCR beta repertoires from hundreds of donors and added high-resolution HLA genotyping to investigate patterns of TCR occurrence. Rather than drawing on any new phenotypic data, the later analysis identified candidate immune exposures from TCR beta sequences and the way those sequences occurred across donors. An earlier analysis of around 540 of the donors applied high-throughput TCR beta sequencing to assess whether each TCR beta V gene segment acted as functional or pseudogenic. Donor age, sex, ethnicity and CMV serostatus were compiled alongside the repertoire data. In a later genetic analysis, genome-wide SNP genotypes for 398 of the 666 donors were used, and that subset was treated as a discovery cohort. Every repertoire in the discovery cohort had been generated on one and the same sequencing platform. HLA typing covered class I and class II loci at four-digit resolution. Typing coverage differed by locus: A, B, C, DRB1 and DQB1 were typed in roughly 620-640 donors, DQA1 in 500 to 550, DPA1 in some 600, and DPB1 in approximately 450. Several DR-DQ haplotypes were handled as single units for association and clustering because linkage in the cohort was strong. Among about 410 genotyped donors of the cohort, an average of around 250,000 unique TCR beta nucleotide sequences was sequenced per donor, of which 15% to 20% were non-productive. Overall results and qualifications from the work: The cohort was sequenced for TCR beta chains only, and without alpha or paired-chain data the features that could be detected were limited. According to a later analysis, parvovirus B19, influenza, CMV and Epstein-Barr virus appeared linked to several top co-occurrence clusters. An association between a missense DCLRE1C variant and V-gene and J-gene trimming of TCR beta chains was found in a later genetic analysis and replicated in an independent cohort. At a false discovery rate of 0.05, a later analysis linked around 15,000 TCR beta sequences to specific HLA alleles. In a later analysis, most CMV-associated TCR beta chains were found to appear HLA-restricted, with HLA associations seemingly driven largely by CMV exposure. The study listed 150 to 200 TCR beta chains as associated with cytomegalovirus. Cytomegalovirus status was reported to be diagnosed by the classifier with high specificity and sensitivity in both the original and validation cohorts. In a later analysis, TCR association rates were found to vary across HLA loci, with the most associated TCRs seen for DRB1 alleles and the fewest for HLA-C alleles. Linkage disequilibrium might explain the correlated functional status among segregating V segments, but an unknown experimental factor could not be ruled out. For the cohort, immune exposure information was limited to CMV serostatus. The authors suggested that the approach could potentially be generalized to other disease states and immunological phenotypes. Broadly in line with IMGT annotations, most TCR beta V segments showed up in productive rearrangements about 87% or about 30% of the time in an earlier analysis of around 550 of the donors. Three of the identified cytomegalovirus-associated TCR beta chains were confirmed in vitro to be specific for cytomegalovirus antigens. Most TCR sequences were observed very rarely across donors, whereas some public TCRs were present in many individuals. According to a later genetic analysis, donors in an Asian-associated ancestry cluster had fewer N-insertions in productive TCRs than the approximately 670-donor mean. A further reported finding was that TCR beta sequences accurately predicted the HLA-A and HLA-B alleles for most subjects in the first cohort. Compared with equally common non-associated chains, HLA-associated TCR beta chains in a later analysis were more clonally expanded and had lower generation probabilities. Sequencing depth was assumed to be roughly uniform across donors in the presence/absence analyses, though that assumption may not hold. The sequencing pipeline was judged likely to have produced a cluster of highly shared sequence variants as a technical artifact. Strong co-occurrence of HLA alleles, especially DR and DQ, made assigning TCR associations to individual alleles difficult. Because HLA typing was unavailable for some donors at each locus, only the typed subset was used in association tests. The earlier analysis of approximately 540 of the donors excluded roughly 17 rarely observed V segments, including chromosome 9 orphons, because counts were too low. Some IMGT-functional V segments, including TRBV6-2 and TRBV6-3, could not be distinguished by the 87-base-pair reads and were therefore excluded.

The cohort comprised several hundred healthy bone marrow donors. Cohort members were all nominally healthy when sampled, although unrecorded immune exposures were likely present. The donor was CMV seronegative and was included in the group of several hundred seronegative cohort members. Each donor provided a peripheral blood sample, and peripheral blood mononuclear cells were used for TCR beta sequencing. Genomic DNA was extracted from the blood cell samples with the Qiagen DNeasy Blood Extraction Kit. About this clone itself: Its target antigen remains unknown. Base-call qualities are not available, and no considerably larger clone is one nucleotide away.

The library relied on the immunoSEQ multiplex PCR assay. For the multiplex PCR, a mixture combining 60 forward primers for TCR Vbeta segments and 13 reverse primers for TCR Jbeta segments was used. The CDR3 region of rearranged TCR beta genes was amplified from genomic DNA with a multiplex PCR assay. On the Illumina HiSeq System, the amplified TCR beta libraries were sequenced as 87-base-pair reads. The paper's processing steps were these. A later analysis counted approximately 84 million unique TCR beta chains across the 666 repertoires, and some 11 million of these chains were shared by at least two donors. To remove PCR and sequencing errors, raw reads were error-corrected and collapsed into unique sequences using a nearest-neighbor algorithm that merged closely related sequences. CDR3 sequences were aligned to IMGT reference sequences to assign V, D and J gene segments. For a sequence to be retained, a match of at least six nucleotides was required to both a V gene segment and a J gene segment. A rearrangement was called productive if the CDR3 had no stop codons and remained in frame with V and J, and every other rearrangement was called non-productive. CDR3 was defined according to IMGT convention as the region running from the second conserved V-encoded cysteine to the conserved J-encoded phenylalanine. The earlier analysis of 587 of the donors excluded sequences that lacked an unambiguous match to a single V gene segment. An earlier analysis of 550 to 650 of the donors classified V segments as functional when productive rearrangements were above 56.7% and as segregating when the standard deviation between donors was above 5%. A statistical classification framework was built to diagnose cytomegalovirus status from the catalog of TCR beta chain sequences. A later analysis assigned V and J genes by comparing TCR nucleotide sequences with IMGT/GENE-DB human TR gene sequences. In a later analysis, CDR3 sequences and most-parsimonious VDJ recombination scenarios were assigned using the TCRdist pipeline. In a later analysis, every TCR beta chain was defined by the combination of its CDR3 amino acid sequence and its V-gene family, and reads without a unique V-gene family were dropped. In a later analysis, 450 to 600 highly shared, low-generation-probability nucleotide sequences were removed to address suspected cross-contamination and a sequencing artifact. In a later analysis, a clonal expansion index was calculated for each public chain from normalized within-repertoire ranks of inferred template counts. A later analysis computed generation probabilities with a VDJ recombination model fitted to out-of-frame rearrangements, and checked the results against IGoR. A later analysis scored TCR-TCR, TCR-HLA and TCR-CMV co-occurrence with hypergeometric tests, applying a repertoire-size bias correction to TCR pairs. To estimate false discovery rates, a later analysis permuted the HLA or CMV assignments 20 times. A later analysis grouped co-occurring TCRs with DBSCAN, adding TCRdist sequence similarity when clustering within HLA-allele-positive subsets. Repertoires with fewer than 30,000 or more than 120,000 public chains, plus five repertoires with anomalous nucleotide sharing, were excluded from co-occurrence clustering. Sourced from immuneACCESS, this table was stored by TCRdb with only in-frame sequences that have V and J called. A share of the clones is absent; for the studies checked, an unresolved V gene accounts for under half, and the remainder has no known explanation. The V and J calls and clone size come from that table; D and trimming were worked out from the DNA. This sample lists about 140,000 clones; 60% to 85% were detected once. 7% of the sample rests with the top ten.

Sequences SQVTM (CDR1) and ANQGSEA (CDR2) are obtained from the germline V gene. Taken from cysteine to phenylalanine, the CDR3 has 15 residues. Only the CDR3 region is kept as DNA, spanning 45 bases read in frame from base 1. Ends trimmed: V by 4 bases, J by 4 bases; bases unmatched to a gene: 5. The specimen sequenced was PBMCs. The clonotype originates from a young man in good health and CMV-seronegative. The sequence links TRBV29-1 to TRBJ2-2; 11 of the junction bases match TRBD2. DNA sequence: TGCAGCGTTGGAGTAGCGGGAGGGTTCACCGGGGAGCTGTTTTTT. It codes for CSVGVAGGFTGELFF.